The 5 T cell receptor beta chains below all came from one sample that was sequenced in a study of T-cell memory formation after mild COVID-19. TCRdb ran MiXCR on the 5' RACE reads and lists one entry per CDR3 protein. The top ten clones hold roughly a fifth of a sample with some 310,000 distinct CDR3 sequences, about 20% of them seen once. Source material: PBMCs or a T cell subset sorted from them (not recorded which). The source is a man in his late teens or twenties who had mild COVID-19 (a few samples of this study predate the infection). Cell type and time point are not known.

The J gene is TRBJ2-4, the V gene TRBV3-1, with a possible D match to TRBD2 (5 bases). The CDR3 covers 16 residues. The V gene's germline CDR1 is LGHDT and CDR2 YNNKEL (reference sequence). V lost 4 bases, J lost 5 bases, and 18 bases lay in between. For the CDR3, the DNA is TGTGCCAGCAGCCGCTTGAAAGCGGCCGGCGAAAACATTCAGTACTTC. This codes for CASSRLKAAGENIQYF.

This clonotype was detected only a few times. This chain joins TRBV12-3 or TRBV12-4 and TRBJ1-6, with D maybe TRBD1 (6 bases). There are 15 residues in the CDR3. V was shortened by 7 bases and J by 5 bases, with 15 bases between the two germline ends. The CDR3 region is CASTPGTGNNSPLHF. The CDR3 region has the DNA TGTGCCAGCACCCCGGGTACAGGGAATAATTCACCCCTCCACTTT.

The V and J genes are TRBV11-2 and TRBJ2-1; D possibly corresponds to TRBD1 (6 bases). This CDR3 spans 14 amino acids. The V gene lost 5 bases and the J gene lost 0 bases, with 8 bases spanning the gap. Per germline, CDR1 SGHAT and CDR2 FQNNGV. Written as DNA, the CDR3 is TGTGCCAGCAGCGGGGGCTACTCCTACAATGAGCAGTTCTTC. Encoded protein: CASSGGYSYNEQFF.

V and J are TRBV27 and TRBJ2-5, with D tentatively TRBD1 or TRBD2 (5 bases each). The germline CDR1 and CDR2 sequences are MNHEY and SMNVEV (reference sequence). The CDR3 is 18 amino acids. V was trimmed by 5 bases and J by 1 base, leaving 23 bases between them. In nucleotides, the CDR3 is TGTGCCAGCAGTAAGGGCATAGGACACCCGAGCGGCCAAGAGACCCAGTACTTC. Protein: CASSKGIGHPSGQETQYF.

The rearrangement links TRBV5-1 to TRBJ2-7; a weak D match, TRBD1 (6 bases). Germline assignment: CDR1 SGHRS and CDR2 YFSETQ. V dropped 2 bases and J dropped 6 bases, with 18 bases sitting between them. CDR3 size: 15 residues. This CDR3 is CASSLQGSALGEQYV. CDR3 bases: TGCGCCAGCAGCTTACAGGGTTCAGCGTTGGGCGAGCAGTACGTC.